This TCR beta chain is drawn from a study of blood T cell repertoires in COVID-19. Study context: Acute and convalescent COVID-19 samples came from the United States, Italy and Spain. The analysed material was cDNA or gDNA that came from T cells, B-cell-depleted T cells, or PBMCs.

Recovered status in Cohort 3 required two negative PCRs, clearance, or symptom resolution. This clone was detected once. The germline CDR1 and CDR2 sequences are MNHEY and SMNVEV (reference sequence). The germline V and J ends were trimmed by 5 bases and 5 bases, with 13 bases remaining between them. The CDR3 runs to 13 residues. Sequencing was performed with immunoSEQ multiplex PCR; in TCRdb, only in-frame clones are kept and a portion is missing. This table holds about 220,000 clones, 82% found once. The receptor was derived from a woman in her fifties or sixties who had recovered from COVID-19. The V call is TRBV27, the J call TRBJ2-7; tentatively, D is TRBD1 (5 bases). The sequenced material came from PBMCs or T cells enriched from blood (not recorded which). CDR3 amino acids: CASSPGSSDEQYF. Here the CDR3 DNA reads TGTGCCAGCAGTCCAGGGTCCTCGGACGAGCAGTACTTC.